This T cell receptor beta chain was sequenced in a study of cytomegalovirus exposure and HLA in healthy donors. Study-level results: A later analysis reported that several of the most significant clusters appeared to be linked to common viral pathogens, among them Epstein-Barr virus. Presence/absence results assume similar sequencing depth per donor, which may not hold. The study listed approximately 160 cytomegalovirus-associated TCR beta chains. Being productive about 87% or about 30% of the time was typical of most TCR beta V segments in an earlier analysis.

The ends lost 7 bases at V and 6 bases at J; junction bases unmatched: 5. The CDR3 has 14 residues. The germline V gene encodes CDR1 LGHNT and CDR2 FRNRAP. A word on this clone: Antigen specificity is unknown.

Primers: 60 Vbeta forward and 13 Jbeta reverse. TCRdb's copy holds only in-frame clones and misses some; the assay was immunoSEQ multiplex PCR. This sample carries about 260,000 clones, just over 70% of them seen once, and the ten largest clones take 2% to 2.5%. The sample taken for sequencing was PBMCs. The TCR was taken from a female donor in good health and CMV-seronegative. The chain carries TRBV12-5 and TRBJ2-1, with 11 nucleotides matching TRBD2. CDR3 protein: CASVASGRINEQFF. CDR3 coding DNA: TGTGCTAGTGTTGCTAGCGGGAGGATCAATGAGCAGTTCTTC.